The entry below gives a single T cell receptor beta chain sequence along with its context. Its antigen is still unknown. The data were obtained in a study of shared clonotypes between healthy human individuals. This CDR3 has 16 amino acids. CDR1 and CDR2 from the germline V gene are SGHTA and FQGNSA. V was trimmed by 1 base and J by 1 base, leaving 11 bases between them. Study-wide results and limits: Relative to their counterparts shared across all four donors, non-shared clonotypes exhibited diminished generation probabilities. Clonotypes that were shared across a handful of donors made up around 5.5% of naive CD4 clonotypes.

Each sorted subset replicate got 200 ng genomic DNA, tens of thousands of genomes. Only in-frame clones appear in the TCRdb table, and some are missing; sequencing was by immunoSEQ multiplex PCR. Here the sample spans some 2,000,000 clones, 90% to 96% being singletons. Sample: naive CD4+ T cells sorted from blood. The subset is: CD45RA+ positively selected. This clonotype was sampled from a man in his late teens or twenties in good health. V usage is TRBV7-2 and J usage is TRBJ1-5; D possibly corresponds to TRBD1 (6 bases). This CDR3 reads CASSLGGQKSNQPQHF. The CDR3 coding sequence is TGTGCCAGCAGCTTAGGGGGACAAAAAAGCAATCAGCCCCAGCATTTT.